Below are 5 T cell receptor beta chains sequenced from a single sample in a study of siplizumab effects on memory and regulatory T cells. Method: immunoSEQ multiplex PCR; TCRdb's copy keeps in-frame clones and lacks some. Of approximately 100,000 clones in the sample, less than 95% are singletons; the top ten hold 0.55% to 0.65%. Specimen: Tregs sorted from blood. These receptors all come from a human donor in good health.

Here the CDR3 DNA reads TGTGCAAGTCGCGGTCTAGCGGGAGGGCCCCTCTACGAGCAGTACTTC. This sequence encodes CASRGLAGGPLYEQYF. This chain connects TRBV12-2 to TRBJ2-7; the table's D call, TRBD2, was not checked against the DNA. TRBV12-2 is assigned pseudogene status. The CDR3 is 16 amino acids.

In its sample, this clone was seen a few times. This chain links TRBV30 with TRBJ2-7, with TRBD1 matching over 7 bases. Germline CDR1 is GTSNPN and CDR2 is SVGIG (reference sequence). Unmatched junction bases numbered 7, after V lost 4 bases and J lost 4 bases. CDR3 length: 13 amino acids. CDR3 sequence (DNA): TGTGCCTGGAACAGGGGTCTTGATTACGAGCAGTACTTC. It translates to CAWNRGLDYEQYF.

The V and J genes are TRBV5-8 and TRBJ1-3; 8 bases align to TRBD1. Germline trimming cut 1 base from V and 3 bases from J; bases unmatched to any gene: 6. The germline CDR1 and CDR2 sequences are SGHTS and YDEGEE. This CDR3 is 16 amino acids long. The DNA for the CDR3 is TGTGCCAGCAGCTTGTCGTACAGGGGGTATGGAAACACCATATATTTT. Translation: CASSLSYRGYGNTIYF.

The chain carries TRBV7-3 and TRBJ2-7; the D call may be TRBD1 or TRBD2 (5 bases each). The CDR3 runs 13 residues. V was trimmed by 6 bases and J by 3 bases, leaving 12 bases between them. The germline V gene has CDR1 SGHTA and CDR2 FQGTGA. In nucleotides, the CDR3 is TGTGCCAGCAGTACCGGGACGGGCTACGAGCAGTACTTC. This translates into CASSTGTGYEQYF.

The chain recombines TRBV5-4 with TRBJ2-3; no clear D gene. Between the trimmed V and J ends, which lost 0 bases and 1 base, there was a span of 9 bases. Germline CDR1 is SGHNT and CDR2 is YYREEE (reference sequence). The CDR3 has 15 amino acids. The CDR3 coding sequence is TGTGCCAGCAGCTTGGACGCTAGTCGCACAGATACGCAGTATTTT. Protein product: CASSLDASRTDTQYF.